This TCR beta chain was captured by sequencing in a study of T cell responses to AZD1222 COVID-19 vaccine. Worth noting for this clone: Its antigen remains unidentified.

V was pared by 2 bases and J by 0 bases, with 8 bases between. The CDR3 runs to 14 residues. Germline values: CDR1 SGHKS, CDR2 YYEKEE (reference sequence). General study results and limits: At baseline, seropositivity was found in only a handful of AZD1222 recipients. Following two doses of AZD1222, Spike-specific TCR breadth and depth rose. In a largely white British group with more females than males, clonal diversity was possibly underestimated.

This table comes from immunoSEQ multiplex PCR, and its TCRdb copy is limited to in-frame clones, with some not included. Here the sample spans 200,000 or so clones, around 90% being singletons. The chain combines TRBV5-5 with TRBJ1-1; D remains unclear. The receptor was isolated from an adult in good health. Sequencing used peripheral blood, obtained on day 0 of AZD1222 vaccination. The CDR3 reads CASSFNGMNTEAFF. CDR3 DNA sequence: TGTGCCAGCAGCTTCAACGGCATGAACACTGAAGCTTTCTTT.